These 24 T cell receptor beta chains were all obtained from the same sample, sequenced in a study of tumor-infiltrating lymphocytes in primary liver carcinoma. TCR beta cDNA was prepared out of roughly 0.45 ug total RNA by means of a constant-region primer. Investigators got TCR beta libraries out of three nested multiplex PCR rounds, done with slightly modified ARM-PCR. Running roughly 10 cycles apiece, the first two PCR rounds relied on TRBV1-TRBV30 forward primers together with a C-beta reverse primer. Via MiXCR, TCRdb re-called the multiplex PCR reads, giving one row per CDR3 protein. The table includes 50,000 or so distinct CDR3 sequences, around 77% detected once. For each extraction, RNA and DNA were obtained together from around 20-30 mg of unsorted bulk tissue. Sequenced material: liver tumor tissue from sampling region 5. Subset defined: tumor region T5, tumor centre. The origin of the receptors is a middle-aged man with primary liver carcinoma and hepatitis B virus infection.

This clonotype was seen at least ten times. The chain uses TRBV2 and TRBJ2-2; D perhaps matches TRBD2 (6 bases). Germline V gene data show CDR1 as SNHLY and CDR2 as FYNNEI. The CDR3 runs 15 residues. V lost 6 bases and J lost 3, with 14 bases in between. DNA for the CDR3: TGTGCCAGCAGCCGGGACTCCCTGTACACCGGGGAGCTGTTTTTT. Translation: CASSRDSLYTGELFF.

This clonotype was picked up one time. The conserved phenylalanine or tryptophan normally closing the CDR3 is absent here, so this likely arose from a read error. The chain joins TRBV6-6 to TRBJ2-5; D remains ambiguous. Trimming took 2 bases from V and 5 from J, leaving 12 bases between them. CDR1 is MNHNY and CDR2 is SVGAGI in the germline V gene (reference sequence). This CDR3 has 14 residues. The CDR3: CASSYPGTEETQYI. The CDR3 region has the DNA TGTGCCAGCAGTTACCCAGGTACGGAGGAGACCCAGTACATC.

The sample holds a few counts of this clonotype. The genes are TRBV11-1 and TRBJ2-1; D remains ambiguous. The CDR3 is made up of 16 amino acids. V lost 9 bases and J lost 0, with 18 bases in between. CDR1 SGHAT and CDR2 FQDESV come from the germline V gene (reference sequence). As DNA, the CDR3 is TGTGCCAGTGCCCGGAACGTCCTGAGCTCCTACAATGAGCAGTTCTTC. Its protein product is CASARNVLSSYNEQFF.

This clonotype was seen once. The J gene is TRBJ2-7, the V gene TRBV11-2; possibly TRBD2 for D (5 bases). This CDR3 contains 14 residues. Germline-derived CDR1 and CDR2 are SGHAT and FQNNGV. CDR3 bases: TGTCCTAGCAGCTCTAGCAGGAACTCCTACGAGCAGTACTTC. Translation: CPSSSSRNSYEQYF.

Only one count was recorded for this clonotype. Since no conserved phenylalanine or tryptophan closes the CDR3, a read error is the likely cause. The V and J genes are TRBV29-1 and TRBJ2-5; TRBD1 aligns across 8 bases. This CDR3 has 13 residues. Per germline, CDR1 SQVTM and CDR2 ANQGSEA. V was clipped by 4 bases and J by 8 bases; unmatched bases: 9. CDR3 sequence (DNA): TGCAGCGTTGGCCCAGGGGGCAGGGAAACCCAGTACTCC. Translation gives CSVGPGGRETQYS.

This clonotype was seen a handful of times. A read error is possible here, since a much larger clone lies one base away. The chain recombines TRBV5-1 with TRBJ2-7; maybe TRBD2 (5 bases). Germline CDR1 reads SGHRS; CDR2 reads YFSETQ. This CDR3 contains 15 residues. Deletions cut 0 bases from V and 3 bases from J, with 13 bases between. CDR3 region: CASSLDGEWIYEQYF. CDR3 in DNA: TGCGCCAGCAGCTTGGACGGGGAGTGGATCTACGAGCAGTACTTC. The complete variable domain, with remaining parts taken from reference TRBV5-1 and TRBJ2-7, reads KAGVTQTPRYLIKTRGQQVTLSCSPISGHRSVSWYQQTPGQGLQFLFEYFSETQRNKGNFPGRFSGRQFSNSRSEMNVSTLELGDSALYLCASSLDGEWIYEQYFGPGTRLTVT.

As to this clonotype: A read error may account for a junction end that differs from germline. The chain couples TRBV11-1 to TRBJ2-1; TRBD1 might be the D (5 bases). The CDR3 extends over 16 amino acids. Germline V gives CDR1 SGHAT, CDR2 FQDESV (reference sequence). The CDR3 sequence is CAISLSRELTVNEQFF. CDR3 bases: TGTGCCATCAGCTTAAGCAGGGAACTAACGGTTAATGAGCAGTTCTTC.

There are a few counts of this clonotype. At one end the junction does not follow the germline gene, possibly because of a read error. The chain links TRBV11-1 to TRBJ2-3; D perhaps matches TRBD2 (5 bases). The CDR3 runs 15 residues. Germline values: CDR1 SGHAT, CDR2 FQDESV (reference sequence). DNA of the CDR3: TGTGCCAGCAGTCCGCCGAGGGAGAGCACAGATACCCAGTATTTT. Its protein is CASSPPRESTDTQYF.

V gene TRBV29-1 combines with J gene TRBJ1-2; D remains ambiguous. The germline V gene has CDR1 SQVTM and CDR2 ANQGSEA. The CDR3 is 10 amino acids. The CDR3 loop is CSDGDYGYTF. In DNA form, the CDR3 reads TGCAGTGATGGTGATTATGGCTACACCTTC. The complete variable domain, with remaining parts taken from reference TRBV29-1 and TRBJ1-2, reads SAVISQKPSRDICQRGTSLTIQCQVDSQVTMMFWYRQQPGQSLTLIATANQGSEATYESGFVIDKFPISRPNLTFSTLTVSNMSPEDSSIYLCSDGDYGYTFGSGTRLTVV.

V gene TRBV14 combines with J gene TRBJ2-3, with 8 bases aligning to TRBD1. CDR3 size: 16 residues. The germline V gene encodes CDR1 SGHDN and CDR2 FVKESK. V gave up 11 bases and J gave up 3 bases; unmatched junction bases: 16. In DNA form, the CDR3 reads TGTGCCTACAGCCTACGACAGGGGAGAGGGACAGATACGCAGTATTTT. It codes for CAYSLRQGRGTDTQYF.

V gene TRBV11-2 combines with J gene TRBJ2-1; TRBD2 agrees at 9 bases. This CDR3 is built from 14 residues. Germline V CDR1 and CDR2: SGHAT, FQNNGV. Unmatched junction bases numbered 11, after V lost 8 bases and J lost 9 bases. The CDR3: CASGQASGTGEQFF. The CDR3 DNA is TGTGCCAGCGGCCAGGCTAGCGGGACGGGTGAGCAGTTCTTC. The full variable domain, its missing parts supplied by reference TRBV11-2 and TRBJ2-1, is EAGVAQSPRYKIIEKRQSVAFWCNPISGHATLYWYQQILGQGPKLLIQFQNNGVVDDSQLPKDRFSAERLKGVDSTLKIQPAKLEDSAVYLCASGQASGTGEQFFGPGTRLTVL.

Notes on this clonotype: A junction boundary mismatches the germline segment, possibly from a read error. The chain employs TRBV30 and TRBJ2-1; D call uncertain. CDR1 is GTSNPN and CDR2 is SVGIG in the germline V gene (reference sequence). The CDR3 has 11 amino acids. As DNA, the CDR3 is TGTGCCTGGGCGGAATACAATGAACAGTTCTTC. This sequence encodes CAWAEYNEQFF.

In regard to this clonotype: One end of the junction does not line up with germline, which may come from a read error. This chain joins TRBV11-1 and TRBJ2-2, with D perhaps matching TRBD2 (5 bases). Germline CDR1 SGHAT, CDR2 FQDESV (reference sequence). There are 14 residues in the CDR3. CDR3 sequence (DNA): TGTCCCAGCGCCTTATGGGCAAACACCGGGGAGCTGCTTTTT. Translation: CPSALWANTGELLF.

As for this clonotype: The final CDR3 position lacks the conserved phenylalanine or tryptophan, pointing to a likely read error. Because the CDR3's place on the DNA is in doubt, the DNA is left out and the CDR3 is given as listed by TCRdb. The chain joins TRBV4-1 to TRBJ2-7; TRBD2, the table's D call, lacks a check against the DNA. The germline gives CDR1 MGHRA, CDR2 YSYEKL. A total of 17 residues make up the CDR3, ends included. This CDR3 is CASSQERTSGSIYEQCL.

This clonotype has just a few counts. At one boundary the junction diverges from the germline segment, which might be a read error. The chain is built from TRBV12-3 or TRBV12-4 and TRBJ2-5, with TRBD1 identical over 10 bases. The CDR3 consists of 16 residues. The CDR3 DNA is TGTACCAGTAGTTCTCGGAGGACAGGGGGACAAGAGACCCAGTACTTC. The encoded protein is CTSSSRRTGGQETQYF.

Remarks on this clonotype: The junction does not match germline at one end; this may be a read error. The chain carries TRBV10-1 and TRBJ2-4, with TRBD2 matching 10 bases. This CDR3 comprises 16 residues. The germline gives CDR1 WNHNN, CDR2 SYGVQD (reference sequence). The CDR3 nucleotides are TGCACCAGCAGCACACTAGCGGGAAGGACCAAAAACATTCAGCACTTC. The encoded protein is CTSSTLAGRTKNIQHF.

This clonotype is medium-sized by share. The V call is TRBV4-2, the J call TRBJ2-5; D may be TRBD1 or TRBD2 (5 bases each). Trimming removed 0 bases at V and 4 bases at J, with 12 bases between. This CDR3 is built from 15 residues. In germline, CDR1 is LGHNA, CDR2 YNFKEQ. CDR3 protein: CASSQEAGTGETQYF. The CDR3 bases are TGTGCCAGCAGCCAAGAGGCCGGGACGGGAGAGACCCAGTACTTC.

This clonotype was found once. This chain connects TRBV29-1 to TRBJ2-2, with a weak D call TRBD1 (6 bases). The CDR3 sequence is 14 residues long. From germline, CDR1 is SQVTM and CDR2 ANQGSEA. Written as DNA, the CDR3 is TGCAGTGGTGTGACAGGCAGTGGCACCGGGGAGCTGTTTTTT. This gives the protein CSGVTGSGTGELFF.

This clonotype is medium-sized by share. The chain couples TRBV6-1 to TRBJ1-2; no definite D call. Per germline, CDR1 MNHNS and CDR2 SASEGT. V gave up 3 bases and J gave up 4 bases, with 12 bases separating them. The CDR3 covers 14 residues. CDR3 nucleotide sequence: TGTGCCAGCAGTGAGGCCGGCGGTCTCTATGGCTACACCTTC. Translated: CASSEAGGLYGYTF.

Comment on this clonotype: At one end, the junction sequence differs from germline, possibly due to a read error. The rearrangement uses TRBV28 and TRBJ2-7, with 8 bases matching TRBD1. The CDR3 has 15 amino acids. Germline CDR1 MDHEN, CDR2 SYDVKM. CDR3 nucleotides: TGTGCCAGTCCTCCACCGGACAGGGTCTTCCACGAGCTGTACTTC. Amino acids: CASPPPDRVFHELYF.

Remarks on this clonotype: No conserved phenylalanine or tryptophan is present at the end of the CDR3, so a read error is the likely explanation. V and J are TRBV11-2 and TRBJ2-1, with D perhaps matching TRBD1 (6 bases). Germline lookup yields CDR1 SGHAT and CDR2 FQNNGV. The CDR3 totals 13 residues. The CDR3 reads CASSLGRDNEQFL. The CDR3 region has the DNA TGTGCCAGCAGCTTAGGCCGGGACAATGAACAGTTCCTC.

This clonotype was found a few times. The V and J genes are TRBV7-2 and TRBJ2-7, with 10 bases aligning to TRBD1. With V trimmed by 5 bases and J by 6 bases, 10 bases remained unmatched. The CDR3 totals 15 residues. Germline V lookup: CDR1 SGHTA, CDR2 FQGNSA. The CDR3 loop reads CASSPGTGVDREQYF. The CDR3 nucleotides read TGTGCCAGCAGCCCCGGGACAGGGGTGGACCGCGAGCAGTACTTC.

The J gene is TRBJ2-6, the V gene TRBV6-2 or TRBV6-3, with D tentatively TRBD2 (6 bases). The CDR3 covers 16 residues. Germline V CDR1 and CDR2: MNHEY, SVGEGT. CDR3: CTISYAGLSGANVLTF. The CDR3 nucleotides are TGTACCATCAGTTACGCGGGACTCTCTGGGGCCAACGTCCTGACTTTC.

This clonotype was picked up many times. One end of the junction fails to match germline, which may point to a read error. The genes are TRBV5-6 and TRBJ2-1; D is uncertain. Germline V lookup: CDR1 SGHDT, CDR2 YYEEEE. The length of the CDR3 is 17 residues. CDR3 nucleotides: TGTGCCAGCAGCTTGGGACGGAGCCGCTCTGGGTACAGTGAGCAGTTCTTC. It yields the protein CASSLGRSRSGYSEQFF. Full variable domain (missing parts from reference TRBV5-6 and TRBJ2-1): DAGVTQSPTHLIKTRGQQVTLRCSPKSGHDTVSWYQQALGQGPQFIFQYYEEEERQRGNFPDRFSGHQFPNYSSELNVNALLLGDSALYLCASSLGRSRSGYSEQFFGPGTRLTVL.